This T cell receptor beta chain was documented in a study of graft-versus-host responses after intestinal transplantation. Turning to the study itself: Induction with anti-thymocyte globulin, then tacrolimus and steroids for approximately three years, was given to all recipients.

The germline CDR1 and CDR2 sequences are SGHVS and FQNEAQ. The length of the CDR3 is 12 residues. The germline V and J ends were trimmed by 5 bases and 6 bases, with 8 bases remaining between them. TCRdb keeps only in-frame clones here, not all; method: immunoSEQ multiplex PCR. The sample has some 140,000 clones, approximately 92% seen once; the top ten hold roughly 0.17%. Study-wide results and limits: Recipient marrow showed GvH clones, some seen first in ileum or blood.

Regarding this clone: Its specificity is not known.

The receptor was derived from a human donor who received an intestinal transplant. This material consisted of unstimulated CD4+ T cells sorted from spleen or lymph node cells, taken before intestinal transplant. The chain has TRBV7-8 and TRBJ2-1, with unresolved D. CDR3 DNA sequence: TGTGCCAGCAGCATCTTTGGCAATGAGCAGTTCTTC. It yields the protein CASSIFGNEQFF.